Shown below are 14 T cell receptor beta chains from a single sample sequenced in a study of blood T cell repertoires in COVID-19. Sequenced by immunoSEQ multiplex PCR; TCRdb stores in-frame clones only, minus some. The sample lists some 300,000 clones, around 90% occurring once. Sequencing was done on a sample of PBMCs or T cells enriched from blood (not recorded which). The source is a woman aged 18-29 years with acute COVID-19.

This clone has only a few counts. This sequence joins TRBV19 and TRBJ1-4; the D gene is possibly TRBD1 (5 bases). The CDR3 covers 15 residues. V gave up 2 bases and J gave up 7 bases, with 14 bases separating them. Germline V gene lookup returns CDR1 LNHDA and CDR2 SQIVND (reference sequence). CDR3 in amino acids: CASSIHAFGGEKLFF. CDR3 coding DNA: TGTGCCAGTAGTATACACGCCTTCGGGGGTGAAAAACTGTTTTTT.

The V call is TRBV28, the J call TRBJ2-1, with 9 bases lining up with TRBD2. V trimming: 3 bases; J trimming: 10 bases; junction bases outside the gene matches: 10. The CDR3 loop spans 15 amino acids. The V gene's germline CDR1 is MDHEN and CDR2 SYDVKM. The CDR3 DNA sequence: TGTGCCAGCAGTTTGCTAGCGGGATCCCAGGGCGAGCAGTTCTTC. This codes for CASSLLAGSQGEQFF.

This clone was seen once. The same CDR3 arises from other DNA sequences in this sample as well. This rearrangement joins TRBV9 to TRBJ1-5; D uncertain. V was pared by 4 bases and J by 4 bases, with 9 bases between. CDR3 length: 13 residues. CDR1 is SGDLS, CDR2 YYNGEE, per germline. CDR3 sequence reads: CASSPAGNQPQHF. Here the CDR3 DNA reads TGTGCCAGCAGCCCAGCCGGGAATCAGCCCCAGCATTTT.

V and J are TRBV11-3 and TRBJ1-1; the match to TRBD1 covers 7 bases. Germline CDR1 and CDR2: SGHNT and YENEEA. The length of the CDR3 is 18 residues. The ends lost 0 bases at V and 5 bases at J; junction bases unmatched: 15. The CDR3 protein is CASSLDPVTGEKGTEAFF. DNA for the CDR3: TGTGCCAGCAGCTTAGATCCCGTTACAGGGGAGAAGGGGACTGAAGCTTTCTTT.

As DNA, the CDR3 is TGTGCCAGCAGCACGCATACAGGGGGCATGGGCGAGCAGTACTTC. This codes for CASSTHTGGMGEQYF. The genes are TRBV9 and TRBJ2-7, with 9 positions matching TRBD1. Germline CDR1 reads SGDLS; CDR2 reads YYNGEE. The CDR3 covers 15 residues. J was trimmed by 6 bases and V by 4 bases; bases with no gene match: 11.

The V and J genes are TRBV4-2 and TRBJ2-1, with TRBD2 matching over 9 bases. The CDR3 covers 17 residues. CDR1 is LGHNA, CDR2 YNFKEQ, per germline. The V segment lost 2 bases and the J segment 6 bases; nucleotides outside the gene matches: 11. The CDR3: CASSQKKASGRINEQFF. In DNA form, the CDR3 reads TGTGCCAGCAGCCAAAAGAAAGCAAGCGGGAGGATCAATGAGCAGTTCTTC.

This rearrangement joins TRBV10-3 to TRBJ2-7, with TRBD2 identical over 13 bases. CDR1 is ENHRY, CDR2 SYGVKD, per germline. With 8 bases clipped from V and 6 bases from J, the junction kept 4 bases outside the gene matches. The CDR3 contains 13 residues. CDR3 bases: TGTGCCATCGAAGGGACTAGCGGGACCGAGCAGTACTTC. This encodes CAIEGTSGTEQYF.

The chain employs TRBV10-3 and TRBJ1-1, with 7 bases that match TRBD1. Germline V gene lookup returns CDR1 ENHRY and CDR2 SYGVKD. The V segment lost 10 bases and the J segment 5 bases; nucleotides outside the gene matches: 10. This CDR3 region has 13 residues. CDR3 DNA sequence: TGTGCCACTGGAGGTACAGGGGTTACTGAAGCTTTCTTT. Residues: CATGGTGVTEAFF.

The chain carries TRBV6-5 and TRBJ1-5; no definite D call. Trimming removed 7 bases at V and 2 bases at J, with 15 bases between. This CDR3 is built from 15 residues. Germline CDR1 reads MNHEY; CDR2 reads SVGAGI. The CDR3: CASTPGEAGNQPQHF. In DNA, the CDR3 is TGTGCCAGCACCCCCGGAGAGGCAGGCAATCAGCCCCAGCATTTT.

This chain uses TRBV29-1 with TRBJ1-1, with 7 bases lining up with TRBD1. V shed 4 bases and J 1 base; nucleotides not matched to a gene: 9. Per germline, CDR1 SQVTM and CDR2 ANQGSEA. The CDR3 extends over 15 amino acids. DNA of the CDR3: TGCAGCGTTGGGGGCGTCGGGACAGAGAACACTGAAGCTTTCTTT. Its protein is CSVGGVGTENTEAFF.

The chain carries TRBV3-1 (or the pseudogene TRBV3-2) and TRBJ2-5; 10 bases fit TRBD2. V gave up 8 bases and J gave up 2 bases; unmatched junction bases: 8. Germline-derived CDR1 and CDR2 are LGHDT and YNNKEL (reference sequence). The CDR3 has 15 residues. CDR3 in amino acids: CASDPGLADQETQYF. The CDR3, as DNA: TGTGCCAGCGACCCCGGACTAGCGGATCAAGAGACCCAGTACTTC.

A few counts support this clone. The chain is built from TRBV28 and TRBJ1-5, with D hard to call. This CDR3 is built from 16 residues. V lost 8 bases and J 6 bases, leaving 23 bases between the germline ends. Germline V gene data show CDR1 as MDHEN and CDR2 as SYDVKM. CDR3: CASRLSELDESQPQHF. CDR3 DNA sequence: TGTGCCAGCCGACTGTCCGAGCTTGATGAATCTCAGCCCCAGCATTTT.

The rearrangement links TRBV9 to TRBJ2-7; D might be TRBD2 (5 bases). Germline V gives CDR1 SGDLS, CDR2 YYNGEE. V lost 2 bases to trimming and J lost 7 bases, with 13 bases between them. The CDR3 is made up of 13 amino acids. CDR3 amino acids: CASSVGVIEEQYF. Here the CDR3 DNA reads TGTGCCAGCAGCGTCGGGGTAATCGAGGAGCAGTACTTC.

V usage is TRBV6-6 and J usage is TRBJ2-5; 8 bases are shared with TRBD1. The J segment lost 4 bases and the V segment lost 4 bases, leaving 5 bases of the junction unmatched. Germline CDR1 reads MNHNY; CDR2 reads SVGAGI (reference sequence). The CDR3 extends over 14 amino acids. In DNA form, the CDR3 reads TGTGCCAGCAGTTCCGGACAGGGTGGAGAGACCCAGTACTTC. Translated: CASSSGQGGETQYF.